This TCR beta chain is drawn from a study of graft-versus-host responses after intestinal transplantation. With respect to this clone: Its antigen is not identified.

The repertoire was sequenced with immunoSEQ multiplex PCR; TCRdb's copy has only in-frame clones and lacks some. This table holds fewer than 95,000 clones, around 93% found once. The starting material was unstimulated CD4+ T cells sorted from spleen or lymph node cells, obtained before transplant. The TCR sequence derives from a human donor who was the organ donor for an intestinal transplant.

The CDR3 coding sequence is TGTGCCAGCAGCCAATCGATTGGGAGGGGGAACAACACTGAAGCTTTCTTT. Translation gives CASSQSIGRGNNTEAFF. The chain links TRBV16 to TRBJ1-1; D might be TRBD1 (6 bases). Deletions cut 0 bases from V and 2 bases from J, with 16 bases between. CDR1 is KGHSY, CDR2 FQNENV, per germline. The CDR3 covers 17 residues. Combining the CDR3 with reference TRBV16 and TRBJ1-1 gives the whole variable domain GEEVAQTPKHLVRGEGQKAKLYCAPIKGHSYVFWYQQVLKNEFKFLISFQNENVFDETGMPKERFSAKCLPNSPCSLEIQATKLEDSAVYFCASSQSIGRGNNTEAFFGQGTRLTVV.